What follows are 9 T cell receptor beta chains derived from one specimen sequenced in a study of identical twins. Each CDR3 protein gets one entry after TCRdb re-called the 5' RACE reads with MiXCR. The sample shows hundreds of thousands of distinct CDR3 sequences, 5.5% to 6.5% of them seen only once. The sample was naive T cells sorted from blood. The receptors come from a man between 18 and 35 years old in good health.

The chain recombines TRBV6-5 with TRBJ1-1; D unclear. The CDR3 length is 12 residues. Germline-derived CDR1 and CDR2 are MNHEY and SVGAGI. The V end lost 2 bases, the J end lost 6 bases, and 7 bases lay between the germline ends. The CDR3 region is CASSYGDSEAFF. The DNA of the CDR3 is TGTGCCAGCAGTTACGGGGATTCTGAAGCTTTCTTT.

The chain carries TRBV4-3 and TRBJ2-1, with 9 bases that match TRBD2. This CDR3 comprises 15 residues. Germline loops: CDR1 LGHNA, CDR2 YSLEER. The V and J ends lost 0 bases and 7 bases, in that order; junction bases with no gene match: 4. CDR3 bases: TGCGCCAGCAGCCAAGATTTTACTAGCGGGAATGAGCAGTTCTTC. Its protein is CASSQDFTSGNEQFF.

Only a few counts were recorded for this clonotype. The chain recombines TRBV15 with TRBJ2-7; 9 bases map to TRBD2. Trimming at V came to 0 bases and at J to 6 bases, leaving 6 bases not matched to a gene. The CDR3 length is 15 residues. In germline, CDR1 is LNHNV, CDR2 YYDKDF (reference sequence). Here the CDR3 DNA reads TGTGCCACCAGCAGAGATGGCGGGAGGGCCTTCGAGCAGTACTTC. Translating gives CATSRDGGRAFEQYF.

This clonotype was observed many times. The chain employs TRBV5-1 and TRBJ1-1; tentative D call: TRBD1 (5 bases). The CDR3 length is 14 residues. V was clipped by 4 bases and J by 2 bases, with 12 bases between them. The V gene's germline CDR1 is SGHRS and CDR2 YFSETQ. CDR3 coding DNA: TGCGCCAGCAGCCTGGACAATGCTAACACTGAAGCTTTCTTT. Its protein product is CASSLDNANTEAFF.

In its sample, this clonotype was seen many times. The chain has TRBV27 and TRBJ2-2; TRBD2 matches at 9 bases. This CDR3 has 16 amino acids. Germline lookup yields CDR1 MNHEY and CDR2 SMNVEV (reference sequence). Trimming took 5 bases from V and 4 from J; bases not matched to a gene: 8. The CDR3 nucleotides are TGTGCCAGCAGTCTTCGTAGCGGGAGCCGCACCGGGGAGCTGTTTTTT. Protein: CASSLRSGSRTGELFF.

CDR3 sequence reads: CASSLSGRGKSDTQYF. CDR3 bases: TGTGCCAGCAGCTTATCAGGAAGGGGGAAATCAGATACGCAGTATTTT. The chain joins TRBV7-3 to TRBJ2-3; weak D call: TRBD1 (6 bases). Trimming pared 2 bases from V and 4 bases from J, leaving 16 bases between. Per the germline V gene, CDR1 is SGHTA and CDR2 is FQGTGA. This CDR3 is 16 amino acids long.

The genes are TRBV7-6 and TRBJ2-2, with D maybe TRBD2 (6 bases). The V and J ends lost 1 base and 6 bases respectively, with 30 bases between them. The CDR3 is 21 residues long. Germline assignment: CDR1 SGHVS and CDR2 FNYEAQ. In DNA form, the CDR3 reads TGTGCCAGCAGCTTAGAACGAAGGAGGGATTGGGACCCAAATACACCCGGGGAGCTGTTTTTT. It codes for CASSLERRRDWDPNTPGELFF.

This clonotype was observed at least ten times. The rearrangement uses TRBV11-2 and TRBJ2-1; 12 bases are shared with TRBD2. Germline CDR1 and CDR2: SGHAT and FQNNGV. CDR3 size: 19 residues. V lost 3 bases, J lost 0 bases, and 9 bases stayed unmatched. The CDR3 here is CASSFEASGRVSSYNEQFF. The CDR3 DNA reads TGTGCCAGCAGCTTTGAGGCTAGCGGGAGGGTGAGCTCCTACAATGAGCAGTTCTTC.

In its sample, this clonotype was seen many times. The J gene is TRBJ2-2, the V gene TRBV29-1; 7 bases are a match to TRBD1. Germline V gene data show CDR1 as SQVTM and CDR2 as ANQGSEA. The CDR3 totals 14 residues. The V and J ends lost 1 base and 7 bases, in that order; junction bases with no gene match: 6. The CDR3 nucleotides read TGCAGCGTTGAAGGAGGACAGGAGGACGGGGAGCTGTTTTTT. Residues: CSVEGGQEDGELFF.